The next 21 T cell receptor beta chains were all read from a single sample in a study of human T cells and chemical hapten exposure (dated by TCRdb to 2020 to 2022). The time point label here, explained by the study, means: pre-sensitization, week 0. Per the publication, the treatment or condition label means: therapeutic diphenylcyclopropenone sensitization with weekly scalp DPC. The library was produced with RACE. Sequencer: NextSeq 500. TCRdb reprocessing: public reads trimmed at Q25 with fastp, clones called with MiXCR, in-frame beta chains kept. Each CDR3 protein gets just one entry, which takes the most common genes and DNA from the rows behind it. Present in this sample are about 380,000 distinct CDR3 sequences, roughly 5% of which were seen just once. The top ten hold 2% to 3% of the sample. This specimen was whole blood, taken in connection with sensitization to the hapten diphenylcyclopropenone (DPC). The receptors come from a woman between 45 and 60 years old with alopecia areata. Some clones in this sample may be carry-over from other donors' samples.

The table lists this clonotype with many counts. For the CDR3, the DNA is TGTGCCAGCAGCCAGGAGTGGTCCGTAACGGATACGCAGTATTTT. Protein product: CASSQEWSVTDTQYF. This sequence joins TRBV3-1 and TRBJ2-3; no clear D gene. Germline CDR1 and CDR2: LGHDT and YNNKEL (reference sequence). V lost 3 bases and J lost 6, with 16 bases in between. The CDR3 length is 15 residues.

The rearrangement uses TRBV5-4 and TRBJ1-2; 7 bases match TRBD1. With V trimmed by 6 bases and J by 4 bases, 9 bases remained unmatched. The CDR3 sequence is 14 residues long. CDR1 and CDR2 (germline): SGHNT, YYREEE (reference sequence). The CDR3 region has the DNA TGTGCCAGCAAATTGGCAGGGGGGGCCTATGGCTACACCTTC. Protein: CASKLAGGAYGYTF. The variable domain in full, with the rest retrieved from reference TRBV5-4 and TRBJ1-2, is ETGVTQSPTHLIKTRGQQVTLRCSSQSGHNTVSWYQQALGQGPQFIFQYYREEENGRGNFPPRFSGLQFPNYSSELNVNALELDDSALYLCASKLAGGAYGYTFGSGTRLTVV.

The chain uses TRBV25-1 and TRBJ2-2; D is undetermined. The germline V gene has CDR1 MGHDK and CDR2 SYGVNS. The CDR3 spans 14 residues. V shed 5 bases and J shed 0 bases, with 7 bases lying between them. In DNA, the CDR3 is TGTGCCAGCAGTAAAACAACGAACACCGGGGAGCTGTTTTTT. This translates into CASSKTTNTGELFF.

There are a few counts of this clonotype. The V gene is TRBV7-9, the J gene TRBJ2-7, with 8 bases that match TRBD2. This CDR3 spans 16 amino acids. Germline V CDR1 and CDR2: SEHNR, FQNEAQ (reference sequence). Losses at the gene ends were 2 bases for V and 0 bases for J; bases not matched to a gene: 6. CDR3 amino acids: CASSLSLAGLSYEQYF. As DNA, the CDR3 is TGTGCCAGCAGCTTATCGCTAGCGGGTCTCTCCTACGAGCAGTACTTC.

This clonotype was detected a few times. The genes are TRBV6-2 or TRBV6-3 and TRBJ1-1, with no clear D. The length of the CDR3 is 13 residues. The germline V and J ends were trimmed by 2 bases and 1 base, with 5 bases remaining between them. Looked up from germline, CDR1 is MNHEY and CDR2 is SVGEGT. The CDR3: CASSYGENTEAFF. As DNA, the CDR3 is TGTGCCAGCAGTTACGGCGAGAACACTGAAGCTTTCTTT.

This clonotype appeared a few times. The chain joins TRBV6-1 to TRBJ2-2; D is perhaps TRBD2 (6 bases). The CDR3 runs to 14 residues. Trimming shortened V by 2 bases and J by 6 bases, and 10 bases separated the two germline ends. CDR1 and CDR2 (germline): MNHNS, SASEGT. CDR3 sequence: CASSEWEAPGELFF. The DNA for the CDR3 is TGTGCCAGCAGTGAATGGGAGGCCCCCGGGGAGCTGTTTTTT.

This clonotype was counted ten times or more. The genes are TRBV15 and TRBJ2-1; a weak D match, TRBD2 (6 bases). CDR3 length equals 15 residues. Germline V gene data show CDR1 as LNHNV and CDR2 as YYDKDF (reference sequence). Trimming pared 0 bases from V and 4 bases from J, leaving 10 bases between. CDR3 bases: TGTGCCACCAGCAGAGATGGAGGGCCGTACAATGAGCAGTTCTTC. It yields the protein CATSRDGGPYNEQFF.

This clonotype was counted a few times. The chain is built from TRBV21-1 and TRBJ1-1. TRBV21-1 is a pseudogene segment. The length of the CDR3 is 12 residues. CDR3 region: CASSKVGAQAFF. Written as DNA, the CDR3 is TGTGCCAGCAGCAAAGTGGGTGCCCAAGCTTTCTTT.

Only a few counts were recorded for this clonotype. This chain's CDR3 is CASSEWGLAGKDTQYF. The DNA of the CDR3 is TGTGCCAGCAGTGAATGGGGACTAGCGGGGAAAGATACGCAGTATTTT. J is TRBJ2-3 and V is TRBV2; 13 nucleotides line up with TRBD2. Trimming took 2 bases from V and 5 from J; bases not matched to a gene: 4. The CDR3 has 16 amino acids. Germline V lookup: CDR1 SNHLY, CDR2 FYNNEI. Full variable domain (rest looked up from reference TRBV2 and TRBJ2-3): EPEVTQTPSHQVTQMGQEVILRCVPISNHLYFYWYRQILGQKVEFLVSFYNNEISEKSEIFDDQFSVERPDGSNFTLKIRSTKLEDSAMYFCASSEWGLAGKDTQYFGPGTRLTVL.

This clonotype has more than one count but fewer than ten. The chain uses TRBV11-2 and TRBJ2-1; D not resolved. This CDR3 has 12 residues. V was cut by 5 bases and J by 8 bases, with 10 bases left in between. Germline values: CDR1 SGHAT, CDR2 FQNNGV. DNA of the CDR3: TGTGCCAGCAGCGGCAGGTTCCATGAGCAGTTCTTC. It is translated as CASSGRFHEQFF.

This clonotype occurred a few times. This chain uses TRBV12-3 or TRBV12-4 with TRBJ1-3; D uncertain. The CDR3 is 13 residues long. Trimming left V 2 bases short and J 5 bases short, with 7 bases between. The CDR3 DNA follows: TGTGCCAGCAGTTTATCAGCTAGAAACACCATATATTTT. Translation gives CASSLSARNTIYF.

This clonotype was recorded a few times. The V and J genes are TRBV11-2 and TRBJ2-7; unclear D gene. The V gene's germline CDR1 is SGHAT and CDR2 FQNNGV. This CDR3 is 14 amino acids long. V dropped 5 bases and J dropped 6 bases, with 17 bases sitting between them. As DNA, the CDR3 is TGTGCCAGCAGCCCTCGGCCTGGGCCCTTCGAGCAGTACTTC. Translating it yields CASSPRPGPFEQYF.

The chain uses TRBV29-1 and TRBJ2-3, with TRBD2 as a possible D gene (6 bases). Germline V CDR1 and CDR2: SQVTM, ANQGSEA. V lost 6 bases and J lost 6, with 16 bases in between. CDR3 size: 13 residues. The CDR3 spells CSVPPGGEDTQYF. CDR3 coding DNA: TGCAGCGTCCCCCCCGGGGGAGAGGATACGCAGTATTTT.

This clonotype was seen only a few times. J is TRBJ1-2 and V is TRBV29-1; D unresolved. This CDR3 is built from 9 residues. CDR1 and CDR2 from the germline V gene are SQVTM and ANQGSEA. The germline V and J ends were trimmed by 7 bases and 8 bases, with 8 bases remaining between them. The DNA of the CDR3 is TGCAGCGAGGATCGCGGCTACACCTTC. It codes for CSEDRGYTF.

This clonotype turned up a few times. The chain is built from TRBV20-1 and TRBJ2-7, with TRBD2 identical over 8 bases. The CDR3 has 15 amino acids. V shed 1 base and J 3 bases; nucleotides not matched to a gene: 8. Germline CDR1 DFQATT, CDR2 SNEGSKA (reference sequence). The CDR3 spells CSARGPAGGYYEQYF. CDR3 coding DNA: TGCAGTGCTAGAGGCCCCGCGGGGGGTTACTACGAGCAGTACTTC.

The chain recombines TRBV12-3 or TRBV12-4 with TRBJ2-7, with 7 bases that match TRBD1. Unmatched junction bases numbered 11, after V lost 4 bases and J lost 5 bases. The CDR3 is 15 amino acids. The CDR3 DNA reads as TGTGCCAGCAGTTCCTGGGAACAGGGGAAGAACGAGCAGTACTTC. It yields the protein CASSSWEQGKNEQYF.

The chain couples TRBV6-1 to TRBJ1-1; no clear D gene. The length of the CDR3 is 11 residues. Trimming cost V 5 bases and J 7 bases, with 8 bases left between them. Per germline, CDR1 MNHNS and CDR2 SASEGT. Here the CDR3 reads CASSSSHEAFF. DNA of the CDR3: TGTGCCAGCAGTTCGAGCCATGAAGCTTTCTTT.

V usage is TRBV20-1 and J usage is TRBJ2-1; 10 nucleotides line up with TRBD2. The germline gives CDR1 DFQATT, CDR2 SNEGSKA (reference sequence). This CDR3 has 15 residues. The V and J ends lost 3 bases and 2 bases, in that order; junction bases with no gene match: 4. The CDR3 region is CSARILAGTYNEQFF. DNA of the CDR3: TGCAGTGCTAGGATACTAGCGGGAACCTACAATGAGCAGTTCTTC.

This clonotype was picked up many times. V and J are TRBV10-2 and TRBJ1-2; D is undetermined. Germline V gene data show CDR1 as WSHSY and CDR2 as SAAADI. Trimming removed 4 bases from V and 3 bases from J, with 15 bases in between. The CDR3 is 15 amino acids. Here the CDR3 reads CASSVDLTQYYGYTF. CDR3 sequence (DNA): TGCGCCAGCAGTGTCGATCTAACCCAATACTATGGCTACACCTTC.

This clonotype was recorded at least ten times. The chain uses TRBV11-2 and TRBJ2-3; D possibly uses TRBD1 or TRBD2 (5 bases each). This CDR3 comprises 15 residues. Germline V gives CDR1 SGHAT, CDR2 FQNNGV. Trimming took off 5 bases at V and 2 bases at J, with 14 bases between the two ends. The CDR3 coding sequence is TGTGCCAGCAGCCGAGGGACCATCGACACAGATACGCAGTATTTT. This translates into CASSRGTIDTDTQYF.

In its sample, this clonotype was seen many times. The chain has TRBV29-1 and TRBJ2-4, with TRBD1 as a possible D gene (5 bases). Per germline, CDR1 SQVTM and CDR2 ANQGSEA. Trimming left V 6 bases short and J 13 bases short, with 19 bases between. The CDR3 contains 12 residues. CDR3: CSVGRVGRFQYF. The CDR3 DNA reads TGCAGCGTCGGCAGGGTCGGGCGGTTCCAGTACTTC.